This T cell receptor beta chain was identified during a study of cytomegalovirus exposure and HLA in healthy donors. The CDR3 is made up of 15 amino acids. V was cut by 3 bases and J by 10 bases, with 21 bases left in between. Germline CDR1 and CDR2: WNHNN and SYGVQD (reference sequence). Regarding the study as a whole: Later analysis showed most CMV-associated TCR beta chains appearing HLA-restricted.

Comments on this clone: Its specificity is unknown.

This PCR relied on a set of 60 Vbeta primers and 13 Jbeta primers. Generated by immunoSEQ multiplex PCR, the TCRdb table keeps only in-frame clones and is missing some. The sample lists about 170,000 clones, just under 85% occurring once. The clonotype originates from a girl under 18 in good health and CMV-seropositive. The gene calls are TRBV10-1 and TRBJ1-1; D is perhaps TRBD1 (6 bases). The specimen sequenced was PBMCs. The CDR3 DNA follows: TGCGCCAGCAGTGATGACGGACAGCCAGAAGTATCAGCTTTCTTT. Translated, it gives CASSDDGQPEVSAFF.